This record covers a single T cell receptor (beta chain). TCRdb keeps only in-frame clones here, not all; method: immunoSEQ multiplex PCR. The repertoire holds some 1,400,000 clones, with over 95% as singletons. This sample was included in a study of shared clonotypes between healthy human individuals. Per germline, CDR1 SGHTA and CDR2 FQGNSA. V dropped 3 bases and J dropped 4; count of bases not matched to a gene: 9. The CDR3 contains 17 residues. Splitting the CD4+ cells yielded a CD45RA+ naive subset and a CD45RA-negative memory subset. The gene calls are TRBV7-2 and TRBJ2-2; 9 nucleotides agree with TRBD2. The sequence derives from a man aged 30 to 45 in good health. Sequenced sample: naive CD4+ T cells sorted from blood. Specified subset: CD45RA+ positively selected. CDR3 region: CASSFSGSPLGTGELFF. DNA of the CDR3: TGTGCCAGCAGCTTTAGCGGGAGCCCCTTAGGCACCGGGGAGCTGTTTTTT.